This TCR beta chain was recovered during a study of CD8+CD57+ T cells in acquired aplastic anemia. Study-wide findings and caveats: In CD8+ cells, Simpson's diversity showed no significant difference between patients and controls.

This clonotype was recorded many times. Its antigen remains unidentified. TCR beta VDJ and CDR3 were profiled, and genomic DNA was the template. In TCRdb, the reads were re-called with MiXCR into one record per CDR3 protein. The sample has some 42,000 distinct CDR3 sequences; about 65% are singletons. The V end was cut by 5 bases, the J end by 0 bases, with 15 bases between. CDR3 length: 16 amino acids. The sample taken for sequencing was sorted CD4+, CD8+, or CD8+CD57+ T cells (not recorded which) from PBMCs. V gene TRBV12-3 or TRBV12-4 combines with J gene TRBJ2-3, with D possibly matching TRBD1 (5 bases). The sequence derives from a human donor in good health, serving as a control. This CDR3 reads CASSPKYGHSTDTQYF. The CDR3 bases are TGTGCCAGCAGTCCCAAGTATGGACATAGCACAGATACGCAGTATTTT.